This TCR beta chain was captured by sequencing in a study of T cells in Graves' hyperthyroidism and ophthalmopathy. Study-level results: Ophthalmopathy could be told apart from stable hyperthyroidism with a 13 V-J model. Clonotypes that were expanded in thyroid above 0.001 mostly appeared in blood too.

Amplification targeted TCR beta CDR3 regions from RNA transcripts. In the first-round RT-PCR of the TCR CDR3, the HTBI primer set was used. TCRdb called the multiplex PCR reads again in MiXCR, with one record for every CDR3 protein. The table has under 70,000 distinct CDR3 sequences, approximately 50% seen once. Inclusion characteristics of ophthalmopathy patients comprised a Clinical Activity Score of at least 3, a NOSPECS grade of at least 4, and duration under 3 months. Germline trimming cut 4 bases from V and 6 bases from J; bases unmatched to any gene: 4. Germline CDR1 SGDLS, CDR2 YYNGEE. The CDR3 covers 13 residues. This clonotype has at least ten counts. Antigen unknown.

The sample was blood. This chain uses TRBV9 with TRBJ1-1; 9 nucleotides align to TRBD1. The sequence was collected from an older woman with Graves' ophthalmopathy. The CDR3 coding sequence is TGTGCCAGCAGCATCCGGACAGGGGCTGAAGCTTTCTTT. Translation gives CASSIRTGAEAFF.